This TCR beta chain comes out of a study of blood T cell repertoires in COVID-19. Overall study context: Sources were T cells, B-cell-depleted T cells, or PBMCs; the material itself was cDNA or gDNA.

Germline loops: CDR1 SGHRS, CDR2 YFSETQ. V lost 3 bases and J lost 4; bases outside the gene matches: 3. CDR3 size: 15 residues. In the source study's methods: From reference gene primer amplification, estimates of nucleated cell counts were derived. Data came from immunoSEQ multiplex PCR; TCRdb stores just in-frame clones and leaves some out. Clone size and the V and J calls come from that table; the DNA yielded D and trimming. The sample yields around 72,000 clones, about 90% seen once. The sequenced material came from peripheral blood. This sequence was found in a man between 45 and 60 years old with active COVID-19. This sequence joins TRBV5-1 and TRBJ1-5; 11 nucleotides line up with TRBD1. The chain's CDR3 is CASSWTGGVNQPQHF. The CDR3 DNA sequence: TGCGCCAGCAGCTGGACAGGGGGCGTTAATCAGCCCCAGCATTTT.